This T cell receptor beta chain was captured in a study of radiation and T cells in renal cell carcinoma (dated by TCRdb to the early 2020s). Some background on the complete study: The samples were obtained from a clinical trial, where primary renal cell carcinomas were treated with 15 Gy stereotactic body radiation therapy and then removed by nephrectomy 4 weeks afterward. A total of 50 or so samples underwent TCR beta sequencing, made up of approximately 26 tumors and approximately 27 peripheral blood samples. Across all 53 samples, around 4,000,000 unique CDR3 nucleotide sequences encoding some 2.6 million unique CDR3 amino acid sequences were identified. Summary of the overall study and its limitations: With a single-armed trial design, the study had no way to address how radiation dose or scheduling affects the TCR repertoire. Because pretreatment tumor biopsies were not available, the study could not determine whether clonotypes were already present within the tumor at baseline. Dynamics of the blood repertoire were not tracked past 4 weeks after treatment. In blood, the top tumor clonotypes increased between baseline and 2 weeks post-radiation and then shrank by 4 weeks, which suggests that tumor-resident clones expanded only transiently.

The time point tag for this specimen amounts to: blood 2 weeks post-SBRT. The treatment or condition label for this specimen denotes: 15 Gy SBRT to primary tumor, nephrectomy 4 weeks later. Serial peripheral blood from radiation-treated patients was sampled at baseline, 2 weeks and 4 weeks after SBRT to track tumor-enriched clonotypes. Renal cell carcinoma with clear cell pathology was present in all patients. The QIAamp DNA Blood Mini Kit (Qiagen) was used to prepare genomic DNA for TCR sequencing. Samples were included in the analyses only if all quality control checks were passed. The immunoSEQ kit was used, according to the manufacturer's recommendations, to generate TCR beta libraries from genomic DNA. To prepare the libraries, a first multiplex PCR with proprietary primers was run, followed by a second PCR that added unique barcodes, and a bead cleanup was done after each round. Each sample batch included a kit-provided positive control reaction and a negative control reaction. The final libraries were assessed on an Agilent 4200 TapeStation D1000 ScreenTape, pooled by volume, and quantified by qPCR. Sequencing was performed on an Illumina NextSeq500 with a MidOutput 150-cycle cartridge, and 156 Read1 and 15 Index1 cycles were run with kit custom primers. The pooled library was loaded at around 1 pM, and approximately 20% PhiX control was spiked in. In the original analysis: The vendor-processed data were analyzed in R, and a clonotype was defined as all T cells that share the same CDR3 nucleotide sequence. In the clone abundance analyses, frequencies were normalized to the 10,000 most abundant clones in each sample. Public T cell clones, which averaged fewer than five per sample, were excluded before analysis. Tumor-enriched clonotypes and baseline blood-enriched clonotypes were defined as those with an abundance difference of at least 32-fold between compartments. Clonotypes expanded or contracted between blood time points were identified with a beta-binomial differential abundance model. Tumor-blood repertoire similarity was measured with the Baroni-Urbani and Buser coefficient, and group comparisons used two-tailed Wilcoxon tests in R. TCRdb took over this immuneACCESS table, retaining in-frame rearrangements with V and J assigned. Such tables are incomplete; in checked studies, under half of the missing clones stem from an unresolved V gene, and the remainder is unexplained. The DNA was the basis for D and trimming; V, J and clone size are from that table. Across this sample there are approximately 49,000 clones, with 75% to 85% seen only once. The ten largest clonotypes hold under 30% of the sample.

As regards this clone: The specificity of this receptor is unknown. No per-base quality is available; no much larger clone lies one base away.

Reading the germline V gene gives CDR1 LGHNA and CDR2 YNFKEQ. Ends trimmed: V by 0 bases, J by 0 bases; bases unmatched to a gene: 9. From the cysteine up to the phenylalanine, the CDR3 has a length of 19 residues. The DNA shown is the 57-base CDR3, in frame from base 1. This receptor was obtained from a woman between 70 and 85 years old with renal cell carcinoma. The sequence joins TRBV4-2 to TRBJ1-4; the central 8 bases match TRBD1. This sample comprised blood, obtained from a patient whose treatment included radiotherapy and nephrectomy. The nucleotide sequence reads TGTGCCAGCAGCCAAGATGGGGCGGACAGGGCGACAACTAATGAAAAACTGTTTTTT. Translation gives CASSQDGADRATTNEKLFF.